The 9 T cell receptor beta chains presented below share a single source sample, sequenced in a study of blood T cell repertoires in COVID-19. Repertoires were generated with immunoSEQ multiplex PCR, while TCRdb's copy carries only in-frame clones and drops some. The repertoire includes roughly 250,000 clones, about 93% of them detected once, and approximately 2% sits in the top ten. Sequences were obtained from PBMCs or T cells enriched from blood (not recorded which). All receptors come from a woman aged 18-29 years who had recovered from COVID-19.

This chain links TRBV2 with TRBJ1-1; D ambiguous. CDR1 and CDR2 (germline): SNHLY, FYNNEI. The CDR3 covers 13 residues. Between the trimmed V and J ends, which lost 4 bases and 6 bases, there was a span of 12 bases. The CDR3 coding sequence is TGTGCCAGCAGTGGCGGGTCCGAGGCTGAAGCTTTCTTT. Protein: CASSGGSEAEAFF.

The V call is TRBV11-3, the J call TRBJ2-1, with D possibly matching TRBD2 (5 bases). Per the germline V gene, CDR1 is SGHNT and CDR2 is YENEEA. This CDR3 is 17 amino acids long. Trimming took off 6 bases at V and 8 bases at J, with 26 bases between the two ends. Here the CDR3 reads CASSPGVWESHGDEQFF. For the CDR3, the DNA is TGTGCCAGCAGTCCCGGAGTATGGGAGTCCCATGGAGATGAGCAGTTCTTC.

The chain recombines TRBV29-1 with TRBJ2-1; 8 bases map to TRBD2. The CDR3 has 13 amino acids. J was trimmed by 4 bases and V by 6 bases; bases with no gene match: 5. Germline CDR1 is SQVTM and CDR2 is ANQGSEA. This CDR3 is CSVLAEGYNEQFF. CDR3 bases: TGCAGCGTACTAGCGGAGGGATACAATGAGCAGTTCTTC.

The V and J genes are TRBV4-2 and TRBJ2-7, with D possibly TRBD2 on 5 matching bases. Trimming removed 3 bases from V and 2 bases from J, with 17 bases in between. The CDR3 runs 16 residues. Per germline, CDR1 LGHNA and CDR2 YNFKEQ. The CDR3 spells CASSQEARVDPYEQYF. As DNA, the CDR3 is TGTGCCAGCAGCCAGGAGGCCCGGGTTGACCCCTACGAGCAGTACTTC.

The rearrangement uses TRBV9 and TRBJ2-7, with D hard to call. The length of the CDR3 is 13 residues. The V gene lost 2 bases and the J gene lost 5 bases, with 11 bases spanning the gap. In germline, CDR1 is SGDLS, CDR2 YYNGEE. The CDR3 sequence: CASSVSPQDEQYF. For the CDR3, the DNA is TGTGCCAGCAGCGTCTCCCCCCAGGACGAGCAGTACTTC.

As to this clone: Other nucleotide sequences from this sample produce the same CDR3. The CDR3 loop reads CASSWTGGDYGYTF. CDR3 in DNA: TGTGCCAGCAGTTGGACAGGGGGCGACTATGGCTACACCTTC. The rearrangement joins TRBV27 to TRBJ1-2; 11 bases fit TRBD1. V lost 4 bases and J lost 3; bases outside the gene matches: 1. CDR1 is MNHEY and CDR2 is SMNVEV in the germline V gene (reference sequence). This CDR3 has 14 residues.

CDR3 DNA: TGTGCCAGCAGCCAGGTGGCAGGTGGGACTTACAATGAGCAGTTCTTC. This encodes CASSQVAGGTYNEQFF. The chain links TRBV11-1 to TRBJ2-1; D possibly corresponds to TRBD2 (6 bases). From germline, CDR1 is SGHAT and CDR2 FQDESV (reference sequence). This CDR3 has 16 amino acids. Trimming shortened V by 5 bases and J by 4 bases, and 18 bases separated the two germline ends.

CDR3 coding DNA: TGTGCCAGCAGCCAAGTTTGGACAGGAGCGGCACCCCTCCACTTT. This gives the protein CASSQVWTGAAPLHF. The chain recombines TRBV3-1 (or the pseudogene TRBV3-2) with TRBJ1-6, with 7 bases fitting TRBD1. V trimming: 1 base; J trimming: 11 bases; junction bases outside the gene matches: 8. CDR1 LGHDT and CDR2 YNNKEL come from the germline V gene (reference sequence). The CDR3 loop spans 15 amino acids.

The chain recombines TRBV28 with TRBJ1-2, with 9 bases identical to TRBD1. V shed 0 bases and J 8 bases; nucleotides not matched to a gene: 7. This CDR3 contains 15 residues. The germline CDR1 and CDR2 sequences are MDHEN and SYDVKM. This chain's CDR3 is CASSLWGDREWGYTF. The CDR3 DNA reads as TGTGCCAGCAGTTTATGGGGGGACAGGGAGTGGGGCTACACCTTC.